This T cell receptor beta chain was recorded in a study of post-analysis software for immune sequencing data. Study findings and constraints: Compared with controls, patients had more of five TRBV segments, including TRBV5-6, TRBV5-1 and TRBV20-1. The study found significantly lower normalized Chao1 diversity in multiple sclerosis patients than in controls. Batch-mates among the samples co-clustered strongly by F measure.

This clonotype was detected once. Its antigen is not known. Libraries were made from TCR beta cDNA, and they carried unique molecular identifiers. The yield from about 1 to 10 million T cells was 500,000 or so cDNA molecules in total. TCRdb re-called the PCR reads through MiXCR, storing one row per CDR3 protein. Found here are approximately 460,000 distinct CDR3 sequences, less than 45% of them singletons; the top ten hold 9% to 14%. From germline, CDR1 is MGHRA and CDR2 YSYEKL. This CDR3 contains 16 residues. The V end was cut by 1 base, the J end by 0 bases, with 10 bases between. The sample consisted of blood. The rearrangement links TRBV4-1 to TRBJ2-1, with D hard to call. The source is a girl aged 10-17 years with multiple sclerosis. CDR3: CASSQAWQISYNEQFF. The CDR3 bases are TGCGCCAGCAGCCAAGCGTGGCAGATCTCCTACAATGAGCAGTTCTTC.